This record concerns one TCR beta chain sequence. These data come from a study of cytomegalovirus exposure and HLA in healthy donors. Trimming pared 1 base from V and 13 bases from J, leaving 17 bases between. Germline values: CDR1 SGHAT, CDR2 FQDESV (reference sequence). This CDR3 has 15 amino acids. The PCR was carried out with 60 Vbeta primers and 13 Jbeta primers. TCRdb's copy holds only in-frame clones and misses some; the assay was immunoSEQ multiplex PCR. The table has 150,000 to 200,000 clones, approximately 78% seen once. The source of this sequence is a woman younger than 35 in good health and CMV-seronegative. The chain uses TRBV11-1 and TRBJ1-6; D gene ambiguous. The sample consisted of PBMCs. In DNA form, the CDR3 reads TGTGCCAGCAGCTTAGGCTCGGGTGCTGGTTCGCCCCTCCACTTT. Translating gives CASSLGSGAGSPLHF.